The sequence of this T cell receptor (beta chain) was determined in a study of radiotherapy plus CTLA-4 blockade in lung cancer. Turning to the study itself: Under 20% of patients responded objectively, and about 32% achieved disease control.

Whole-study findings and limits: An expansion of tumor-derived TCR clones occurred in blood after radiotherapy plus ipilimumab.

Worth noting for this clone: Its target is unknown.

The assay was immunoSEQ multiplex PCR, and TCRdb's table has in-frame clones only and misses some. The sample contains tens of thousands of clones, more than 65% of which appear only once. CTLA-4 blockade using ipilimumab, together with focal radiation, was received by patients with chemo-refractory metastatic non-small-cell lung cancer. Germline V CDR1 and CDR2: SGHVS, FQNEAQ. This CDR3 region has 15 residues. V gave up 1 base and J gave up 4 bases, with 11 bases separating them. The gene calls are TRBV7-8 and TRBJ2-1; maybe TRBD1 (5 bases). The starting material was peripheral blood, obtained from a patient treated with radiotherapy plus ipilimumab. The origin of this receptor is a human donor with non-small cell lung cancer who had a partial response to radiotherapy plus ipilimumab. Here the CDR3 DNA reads TGTGCCAGCAGCTTAGGGTCAGGGTCATACAATGAGCAGTTCTTC. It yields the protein CASSLGSGSYNEQFF.